This TCR beta chain emerged from a study of blood T cell repertoires in COVID-19. Across the study: Researchers got acute and convalescent COVID-19 samples from the United States, Italy and Spain. The analysed material was cDNA or gDNA that came from T cells, B-cell-depleted T cells, or PBMCs.

Original methodology: By means of reference gene primer amplification, nucleated cell counts were estimated. Generated by immunoSEQ multiplex PCR, the TCRdb table keeps only in-frame clones and is missing some. Clone size and V and J calls were adopted from that table, with D and trimming inferred from the DNA. The sample lists 380,000 or so clones, approximately 88% seen once, with 0.95% to 1.5% in the top ten. V dropped 3 bases and J dropped 7 bases, with 12 bases sitting between them. The germline V gene has CDR1 KGHSH and CDR2 LQKENI. The CDR3 is 13 amino acids. This rearrangement joins TRBV18 to TRBJ1-2; D is unclear. This receptor was obtained from a man between 40 and 49 years old with acute or convalescent COVID-19. Sequenced input: peripheral blood. CDR3 nucleotides: TGTGCCAGCTCACCCGTCGACTTGGGTGGCTACACCTTC. It yields the protein CASSPVDLGGYTF. Looking up the rest from reference TRBV18 and TRBJ1-2 gives the full variable domain: NAGVMQNPRHLVRRRGQEARLRCSPMKGHSHVYWYRQLPEEGLKFMVYLQKENIIDESGMPKERFSAEFPKEGPSILRIQQVVRGDSAAYFCASSPVDLGGYTFGSGTRLTVV.